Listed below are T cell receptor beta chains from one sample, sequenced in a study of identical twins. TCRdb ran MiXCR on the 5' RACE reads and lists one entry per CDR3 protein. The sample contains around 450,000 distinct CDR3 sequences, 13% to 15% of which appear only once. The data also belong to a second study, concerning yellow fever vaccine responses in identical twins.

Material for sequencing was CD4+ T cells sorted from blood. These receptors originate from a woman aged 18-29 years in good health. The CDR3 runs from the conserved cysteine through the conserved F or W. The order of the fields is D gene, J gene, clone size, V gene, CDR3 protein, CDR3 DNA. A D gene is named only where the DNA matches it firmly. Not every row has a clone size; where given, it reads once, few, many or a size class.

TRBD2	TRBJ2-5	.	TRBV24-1	CATSGGGGRETQYF	TGTGCCACCAGCGGGGGGGGTGGCCGAGAGACCCAGTACTTC
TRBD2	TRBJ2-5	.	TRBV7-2	CASSSQAGGGGETQYF	TGTGCCAGCAGCTCCCAAGCGGGAGGAGGCGGGGAGACCCAGTACTTC
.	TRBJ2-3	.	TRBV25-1	CASSALRSTDTQYF	TGTGCCAGCAGTGCACTCCGCAGCACAGATACGCAGTATTTT
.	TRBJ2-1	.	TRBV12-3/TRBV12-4	CASRKGRGTGLHNEQFF	TGTGCCAGCCGAAAGGGGAGGGGGACAGGCCTTCACAATGAGCAGTTCTTC
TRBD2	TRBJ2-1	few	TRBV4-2	CASSPRTSGIHNEQFF	TGTGCCAGCAGCCCTAGGACTAGCGGGATTCACAATGAGCAGTTCTTC
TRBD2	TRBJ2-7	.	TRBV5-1	CASSLAAGVGEQYF	TGCGCCAGCAGCTTGGCCGCGGGAGTGGGAGAGCAGTACTTC
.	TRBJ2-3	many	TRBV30	CAWNLGYSPTDTQYF	TGTGCCTGGAACCTAGGGTATTCCCCCACAGATACGCAGTATTTT
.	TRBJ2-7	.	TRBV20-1	CSAKGLPVGEQYF	TGCAGTGCTAAGGGACTCCCGGTCGGCGAGCAGTACTTC
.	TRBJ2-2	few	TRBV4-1	CASSQDRTGSGELFF	TGCGCCAGCAGCCAAGATCGAACGGGGTCCGGGGAGCTGTTTTTT
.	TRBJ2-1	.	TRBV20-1	CSATHNNEQFF	TGCAGTGCTACCCATAACAATGAGCAGTTCTTC
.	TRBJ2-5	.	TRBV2	CASSERQETQYF	TGTGCCAGCAGTGAAAGGCAAGAGACCCAGTACTTC
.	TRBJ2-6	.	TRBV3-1	CASSQGQIEGANVLTF	TGTGCCAGCAGCCAAGGACAGATAGAAGGGGCCAACGTCCTGACTTTC
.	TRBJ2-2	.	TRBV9	CASSSDSKIGELFF	TGTGCCAGCAGCTCGGACTCGAAAATAGGGGAGCTGTTTTTT
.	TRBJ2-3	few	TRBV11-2	CASSNPPPDTQYF	TGTGCCAGCAGCAACCCGCCCCCAGATACGCAGTATTTT
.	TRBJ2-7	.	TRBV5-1	CASSVVDGAYEQYF	TGCGCCAGCAGCGTAGTTGACGGTGCCTACGAGCAGTACTTC
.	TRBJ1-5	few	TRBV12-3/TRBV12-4	CASRRGGAKPQHF	TGTGCCAGCAGGAGGGGAGGGGCAAAGCCCCAGCATTTT
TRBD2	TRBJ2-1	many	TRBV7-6	CASSLDIPSGVNEQFF	TGTGCCAGCAGCTTAGATATTCCTAGCGGGGTTAATGAGCAGTTCTTC